This T cell receptor (beta chain) originates from a study of T cells in localized non-small cell lung cancer. The junction had 3 bases not matched to a gene; V was cut back by 6 bases and J by 2 bases. This CDR3 region has 14 residues. The germline V gene encodes CDR1 MNHEY and CDR2 SVGAGI. TCRdb's table, derived via immunoSEQ multiplex PCR, lists solely in-frame clones and lacks some. The repertoire holds tens of thousands of clones, with 83% as singletons. The receptor's source is a man aged 35-69 years with stage II lung adenocarcinoma. This chain links TRBV6-5 with TRBJ2-2, with 7 bases lining up with TRBD1. The sample here was PBMCs, taken before any cancer treatment. The CDR3 here is CASRGQFNTGELFF. As DNA, the CDR3 is TGTGCCAGCAGGGGACAGTTTAACACCGGGGAGCTGTTTTTT.